This T cell receptor beta chain was captured in a study of metastatic and nonmetastatic thyroid tumors. Study overall: For malignant and benign thyroid patients, tumor or nodule tissue and blood were the sources whose repertoires were compared.

In the study's own analysis: A distant-metastasis classifier for papillary thyroid cancer was built using CDR3 differences across clinicopathological groups. TCRdb recomputed clones from the PCR reads via MiXCR. TCRdb's processing, not the authors' own work, is the source of the V and J calls. The table shows about 69,000 clones, with 12% to 15% occurring only once. There are many counts of this clone. Its antigen remains unknown. Before thyroid surgery, none of the patients had received any treatment. Study conclusions and caveats: According to reports, the diversity of TCR beta was significantly higher in malignant thyroid tumors than in benign nodules, and this held in both blood and tumor samples.

CDR1 is SGHNT and CDR2 is YYREEE in the germline V gene (reference sequence). Trimming stripped 1 base from V and 7 bases from J, with 21 bases between. The CDR3 is 18 residues long. The specimen sequenced was blood. The origin of this receptor is a male donor with papillary thyroid cancer or a benign thyroid nodule (not recorded which). Some clones in this sample may be carry-over from other donors' samples. The rearrangement uses TRBV5-4 and TRBJ1-6, with D uncertain. The CDR3 protein is CASSLTIGQVGENSPLHF. DNA for the CDR3: TGTGCCAGCAGCTTGACTATTGGGCAGGTCGGGGAAAATTCACCCCTCCACTTT.